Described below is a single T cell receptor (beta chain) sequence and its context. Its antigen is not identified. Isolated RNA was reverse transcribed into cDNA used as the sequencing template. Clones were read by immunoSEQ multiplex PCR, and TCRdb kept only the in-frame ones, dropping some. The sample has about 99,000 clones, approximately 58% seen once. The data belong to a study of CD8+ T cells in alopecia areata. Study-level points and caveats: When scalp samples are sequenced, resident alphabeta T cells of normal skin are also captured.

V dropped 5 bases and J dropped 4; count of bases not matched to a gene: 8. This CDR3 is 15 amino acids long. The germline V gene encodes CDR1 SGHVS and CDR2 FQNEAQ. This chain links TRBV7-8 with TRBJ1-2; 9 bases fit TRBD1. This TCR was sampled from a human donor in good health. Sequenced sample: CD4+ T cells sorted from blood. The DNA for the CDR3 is TGTGCCAGCAGCCCTGGGACAGGGCGTATCTATGGCTACACCTTC. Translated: CASSPGTGRIYGYTF.